This is a list of T cell receptor beta chains from one sample in a study of cytomegalovirus exposure and HLA in healthy donors. Method: immunoSEQ multiplex PCR; TCRdb's copy keeps in-frame clones and lacks some. The sample has tens of thousands of clones; about 79% are singletons. Sequenced: PBMCs. These receptors all stem from a woman aged 18-29 years in good health and CMV-seronegative. Both conserved end residues are part of each CDR3. The D gene is left open where the match is weak. Clone size, where shown, is once, few, many, or a class for clones that have expanded.

V gene	J gene	clone size	D gene	CDR3 protein	CDR3 DNA
TRBV7-3	TRBJ2-1	.	.	CASSLTPGDYNEQFF	TGTGCCAGCAGCTTAACCCCGGGGGACTACAATGAGCAGTTCTTC
TRBV7-6	TRBJ1-4	.	.	CASTTGSTNEKLFF	TGTGCCAGTACTACTGGCTCAACTAATGAAAAACTGTTTTTT
TRBV9	TRBJ2-2	few	.	CASSVVGGSRELFF	TGTGCCAGCAGCGTAGTCGGCGGATCGCGGGAGCTGTTTTTT
TRBV21-1	TRBJ2-7	.	.	CASSKDRDRSFEQYF	TGTGCCAGCAGCAAGGACCGGGACAGGTCGTTCGAGCAGTACTTC
TRBV7-9	TRBJ2-5	.	.	CASSLRKTEQETQYF	TGTGCCAGCAGCTTACGCAAGACAGAGCAAGAGACCCAGTACTTC
TRBV10-3	TRBJ2-1	few	.	CAIHEENEQFF	TGTGCCATCCACGAGGAGAATGAGCAGTTCTTC
TRBV29-1	TRBJ2-2	once	TRBD1	CSVTPGQSNTGELFF	TGCAGCGTTACTCCGGGACAGTCGAACACCGGGGAGCTGTTTTTT
TRBV25-1	TRBJ2-1	.	TRBD2	CASSQKARRLAEYNEQFF	TGTGCCAGCAGCCAGAAAGCCCGACGACTAGCGGAGTACAATGAGCAGTTCTTC
TRBV21-1	TRBJ1-2	.	.	CASSKAIRTPRGGYTF	TGTGCCAGCAGCAAAGCGATCCGGACACCTCGCGGTGGCTACACCTTC
TRBV7-2	TRBJ1-6	.	.	CASSLFQVRFSNNSPLHF	TGTGCCAGCAGCTTATTCCAAGTGCGGTTCAGCAATAATTCACCCCTCCACTTT
TRBV30	TRBJ1-3	.	.	CAWSVQGGNTIYF	TGTGCCTGGAGTGTACAGGGTGGAAACACCATATATTTT
TRBV11-2	TRBJ1-6	few	.	CASSFTDDNSPLNF	TGTGCCAGCAGCTTCACAGACGATAATTCACCCCTCAACTTT
TRBV28	TRBJ2-7	.	TRBD1	CASKGQGLGEQYF	TGTGCCAGCAAGGGACAGGGCTTGGGCGAGCAGTACTTC
TRBV4-2	TRBJ2-6	.	.	CASSQDLTSAGANVLTF	TGTGCCAGCAGCCAAGATCTAACGAGTGCAGGGGCCAACGTCCTGACTTTC